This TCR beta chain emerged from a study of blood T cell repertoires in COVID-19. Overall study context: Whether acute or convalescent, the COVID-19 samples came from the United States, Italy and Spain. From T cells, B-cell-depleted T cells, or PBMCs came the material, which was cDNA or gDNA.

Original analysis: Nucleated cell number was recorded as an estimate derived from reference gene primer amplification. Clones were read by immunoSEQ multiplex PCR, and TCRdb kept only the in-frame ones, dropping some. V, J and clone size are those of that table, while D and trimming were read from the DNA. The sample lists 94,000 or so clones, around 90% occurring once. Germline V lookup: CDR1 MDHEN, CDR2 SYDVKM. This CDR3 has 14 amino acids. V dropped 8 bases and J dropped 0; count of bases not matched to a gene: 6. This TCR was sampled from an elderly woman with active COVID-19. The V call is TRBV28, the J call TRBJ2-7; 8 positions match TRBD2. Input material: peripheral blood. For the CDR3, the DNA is TGTGCCAGCTACCGGGGGGGGAGCTCCTACGAGCAGTACTTC. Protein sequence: CASYRGGSSYEQYF.